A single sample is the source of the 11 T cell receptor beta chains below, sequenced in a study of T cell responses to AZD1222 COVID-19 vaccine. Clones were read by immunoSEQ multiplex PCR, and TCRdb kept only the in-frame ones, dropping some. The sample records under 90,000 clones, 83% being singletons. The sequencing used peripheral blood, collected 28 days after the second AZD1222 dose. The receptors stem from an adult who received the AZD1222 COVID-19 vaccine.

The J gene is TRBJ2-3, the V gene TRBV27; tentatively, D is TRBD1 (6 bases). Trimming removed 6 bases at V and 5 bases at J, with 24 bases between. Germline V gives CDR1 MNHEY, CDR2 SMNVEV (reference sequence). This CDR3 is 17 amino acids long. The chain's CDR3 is CASSEWGPTALEDTQYF. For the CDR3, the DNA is TGTGCCAGCAGCGAATGGGGGCCAACTGCCCTGGAAGATACGCAGTATTTT.

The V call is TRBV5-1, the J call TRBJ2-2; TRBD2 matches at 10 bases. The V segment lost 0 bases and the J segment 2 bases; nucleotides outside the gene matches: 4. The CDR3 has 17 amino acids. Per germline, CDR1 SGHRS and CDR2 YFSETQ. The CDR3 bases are TGCGCCAGCAGCTTGGTGGCTAGCGGGGGAAACACCGGGGAGCTGTTTTTT. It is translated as CASSLVASGGNTGELFF. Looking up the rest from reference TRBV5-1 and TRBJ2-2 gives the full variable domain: KAGVTQTPRYLIKTRGQQVTLSCSPISGHRSVSWYQQTPGQGLQFLFEYFSETQRNKGNFPGRFSGRQFSNSRSEMNVSTLELGDSALYLCASSLVASGGNTGELFFGEGSRLTVL.

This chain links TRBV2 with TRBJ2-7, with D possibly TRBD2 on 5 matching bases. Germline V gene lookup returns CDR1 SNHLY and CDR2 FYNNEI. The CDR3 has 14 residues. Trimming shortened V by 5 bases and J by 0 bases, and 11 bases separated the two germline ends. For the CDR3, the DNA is TGTGCCAGCAGTCCTGACTACACCTCCTACGAGCAGTACTTC. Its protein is CASSPDYTSYEQYF.

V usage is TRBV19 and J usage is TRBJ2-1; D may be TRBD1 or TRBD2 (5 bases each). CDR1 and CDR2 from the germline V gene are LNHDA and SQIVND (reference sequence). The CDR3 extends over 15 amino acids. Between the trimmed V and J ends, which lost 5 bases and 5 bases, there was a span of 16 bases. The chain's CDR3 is CASSHRAKGHNEQFF. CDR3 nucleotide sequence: TGTGCCAGTAGTCACCGGGCGAAGGGACACAATGAGCAGTTCTTC.

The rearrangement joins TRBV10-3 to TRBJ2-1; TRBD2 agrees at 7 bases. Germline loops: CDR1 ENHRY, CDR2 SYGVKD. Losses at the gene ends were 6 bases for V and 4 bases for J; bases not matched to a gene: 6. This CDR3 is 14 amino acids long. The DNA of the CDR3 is TGTGCCATCAGCCTCAGCGGGGTTTACAATGAGCAGTTCTTC. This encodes CAISLSGVYNEQFF.

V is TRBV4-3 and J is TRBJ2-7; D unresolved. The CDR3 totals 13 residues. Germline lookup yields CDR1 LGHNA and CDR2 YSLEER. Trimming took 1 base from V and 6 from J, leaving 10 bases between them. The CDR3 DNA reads TGCGCCAGCAGCCAAGTTTTGGGCGGCGAGCAGTACTTC. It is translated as CASSQVLGGEQYF.

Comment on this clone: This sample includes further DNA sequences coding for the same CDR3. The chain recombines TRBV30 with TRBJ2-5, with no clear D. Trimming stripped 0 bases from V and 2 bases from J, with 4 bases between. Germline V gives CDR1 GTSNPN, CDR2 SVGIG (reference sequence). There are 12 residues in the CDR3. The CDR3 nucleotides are TGTGCCTGGAGTGTACTACAAGAGACCCAGTACTTC. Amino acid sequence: CAWSVLQETQYF.

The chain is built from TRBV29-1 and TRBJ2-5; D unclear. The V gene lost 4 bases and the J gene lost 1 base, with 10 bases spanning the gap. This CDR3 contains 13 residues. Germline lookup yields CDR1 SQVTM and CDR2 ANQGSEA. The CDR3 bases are TGCAGCGTTGTGGGCAGCATCCAAGAGACCCAGTACTTC. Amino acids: CSVVGSIQETQYF.

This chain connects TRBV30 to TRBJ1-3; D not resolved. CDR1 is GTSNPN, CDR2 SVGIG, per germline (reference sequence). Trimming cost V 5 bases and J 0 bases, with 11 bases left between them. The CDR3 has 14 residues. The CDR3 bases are TGTGCCTGGCAAGGCACCAACTCTGGAAACACCATATATTTT. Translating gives CAWQGTNSGNTIYF.

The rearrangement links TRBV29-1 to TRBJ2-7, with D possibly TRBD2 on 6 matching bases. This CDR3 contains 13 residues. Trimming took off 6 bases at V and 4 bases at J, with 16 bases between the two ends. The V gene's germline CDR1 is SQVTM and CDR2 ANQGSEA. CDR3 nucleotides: TGCAGCGTCGTCCCGGGAGACGGGTACGAGCAGTACTTC. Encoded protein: CSVVPGDGYEQYF.

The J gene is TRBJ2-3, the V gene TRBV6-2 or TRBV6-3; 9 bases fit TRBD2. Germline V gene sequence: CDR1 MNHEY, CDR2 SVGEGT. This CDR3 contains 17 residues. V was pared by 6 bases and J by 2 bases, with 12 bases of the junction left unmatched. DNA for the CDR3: TGTGCCAGCAGCTATCCCATAGCGGGAGATCCCACAGATACGCAGTATTTT. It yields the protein CASSYPIAGDPTDTQYF.